Listed below are T cell receptor beta chains from one sample, sequenced in a study of human T cells and chemical hapten exposure. Using its own MiXCR run on the RACE reads, TCRdb lists one record per CDR3 protein. The top ten clones hold 3.5% to 4.5% of a sample with just over 80,000 distinct CDR3 sequences, over 8.5% of them seen once. The material was whole blood, obtained in connection with sensitization to the hapten diphenylcyclopropenone (DPC). The receptors shown here come from a woman aged 50 to 65 with alopecia areata. Some clones in this sample may be carry-over from other donors' samples. The CDR3 runs from the conserved cysteine through the conserved F or W. D genes are given only for firm matches. A row's size may be missing; if present it is once, few, many or a size class.

clone_size	j_call	v_call	d_call	cdr3_nt	cdr3_aa
NA	TRBJ2-1	TRBV6-5	NA	TGTGCCAGCAGTACCGGCCGACTAGTGAACAATGAGCAGTTCTTC	CASSTGRLVNNEQFF
few	TRBJ2-3	TRBV7-2	TRBD2	TGTGCCAGCAGCTTAATGTTAAGCGGGGGGACAGATACGCAGTATTTT	CASSLMLSGGTDTQYF
few	TRBJ1-4	TRBV29-1	NA	TGCAGCGTTGAGTCCCCCTCAACTAATGAAAAACTGTTTTTT	CSVESPSTNEKLFF
many	TRBJ2-2	TRBV24-1	NA	TGTGCCACCAGTGATTTTACCACAGGGCGGACCGGGGAGCTGTTTTTT	CATSDFTTGRTGELFF
many	TRBJ2-7	TRBV7-6	TRBD2	TGTGCCAGCAGCCGCCTAGCGGTTGAAAGCTACGAGCAGTACTTC	CASSRLAVESYEQYF
many	TRBJ1-5	TRBV28	NA	TGTGCCAGCAGTTTAGAGGGTAAGGGCAATCAGCCCCAGCATTTT	CASSLEGKGNQPQHF
many	TRBJ2-1	TRBV2	TRBD2	TGTGCCAGCAGCCCTCTAGCGGGGAGCTCCTACAATGAGCAGTTCTTC	CASSPLAGSSYNEQFF
many	TRBJ2-5	TRBV7-2	NA	TGTGCCAGCAGCTTAAAAACTTGGGACAAAGAGACCCAGTACTTC	CASSLKTWDKETQYF
few	TRBJ2-3	TRBV18	NA	TGTGCCAGCTCACCACCGGGACCCCCGTCAGATACGCAGTATTTT	CASSPPGPPSDTQYF
NA	TRBJ2-7	TRBV7-9	NA	TGTGCCAGCAGCTCCGAAAGCTACTACGAGCAGTACTTC	CASSSESYYEQYF
many	TRBJ1-3	TRBV30	NA	TGTGCCTGGAGTCAATTGAACACCATATATTTT	CAWSQLNTIYF
many	TRBJ1-2	TRBV9	NA	TGTGCCAGCAGCTTACAGGGCGACTATGGCTACACCTTC	CASSLQGDYGYTF
many	TRBJ1-6	TRBV4-3	TRBD1	TGCGCCAGCAGCCAGGGGACAGCTAATTCACCCCTCCACTTT	CASSQGTANSPLHF
NA	TRBJ2-2	TRBV2	NA	TGTGCCAGCAGTGCTAAAAGGAACACCGGGGAGCTGTTTTTT	CASSAKRNTGELFF
NA	TRBJ2-6	TRBV28	NA	TGTGCCAGCAGTTTTCCCGCCCGCGGGGCCAACGTCCTGACTTTC	CASSFPARGANVLTF
many	TRBJ2-4	TRBV29-1	TRBD2	TGCAGCGCTGGGCTAGCGGGGACTGACATTCAGTACTTC	CSAGLAGTDIQYF
many	TRBJ2-7	TRBV28	NA	TGTGCCAGCGGGGGGCCGCCGGGCTACGAGCAGTACTTC	CASGGPPGYEQYF
many	TRBJ2-5	TRBV28	NA	TGTGCCAGCAGCCGAGTTGATAAACAAGAGACCCAGTACTTC	CASSRVDKQETQYF
many	TRBJ2-2	TRBV7-2	TRBD1	TGTGCCAGCAGCTGGACAGGGGTGAGCACCGGGGAGCTGTTTTTT	CASSWTGVSTGELFF
NA	TRBJ2-7	TRBV5-1	TRBD1	TGCGCCAGCAGCTTGCAGGGGCAGGGGGCGTACGAGCAGTACTTC	CASSLQGQGAYEQYF
few	TRBJ2-2	TRBV2	NA	TGTGCCAGCACCCTTTCCGGGTTGCCCACCGGGGAGCTGTTTTTT	CASTLSGLPTGELFF
few	TRBJ2-3	TRBV10-3	NA	TGTGCCATCAGTGAGGCGACAGATACGCAGTATTTT	CAISEATDTQYF
NA	TRBJ1-5	TRBV12-3/TRBV12-4	TRBD1	TGTGCCAGCAGTTACACAGGGGGCAGGAGCAATCAGCCCCAGCATTTT	CASSYTGGRSNQPQHF
many	TRBJ1-4	TRBV2	NA	TGTGCCAGCCACTTAGGGTGGGGGCCGGCTAATGAAAAACTGTTTTTT	CASHLGWGPANEKLFF
many	TRBJ2-5	TRBV29-1	NA	TGCAGCGTTGAAGATCGGGACACCTACTTC	CSVEDRDTYF
many	TRBJ2-5	TRBV15	NA	TGTGCCACCAGCAGACCTGGGGAGACCCAGTACTTC	CATSRPGETQYF
many	TRBJ2-7	TRBV7-2	TRBD2	TGTGCCAGCAGCTTAGGGACTAGCGGGACCTACGAGCAGTACTTC	CASSLGTSGTYEQYF
NA	TRBJ2-3	TRBV29-1	NA	TGCAGCGTCTTTAGCGAAAGCACAGATACGCAGTATTTT	CSVFSESTDTQYF
many	TRBJ1-1	TRBV7-3	TRBD1	TGTGCCAGCAGCCAGGGACAGGCCCACACTGAAGCTTTCTTT	CASSQGQAHTEAFF
NA	TRBJ2-5	TRBV7-9	NA	TGTGCCAGCAGCACCCTTGGAGGAGAGACCCAGTACTTC	CASSTLGGETQYF
many	TRBJ2-7	TRBV12-3/TRBV12-4	NA	TGTGCCAGCACCGGGGGACAGAGCATTTACGAGCAGTACTTC	CASTGGQSIYEQYF
few	TRBJ2-7	TRBV6-6	TRBD1	TGTGCCAGCAGCCCACGACAGGGGAATCTTCTCGAGCAGTACTTC	CASSPRQGNLLEQYF
few	TRBJ2-1	TRBV5-1	TRBD2	TGCGCCAGCAGCTTGGAACTAGCGGGAGGGAGGGATGAGCAGTTCTTC	CASSLELAGGRDEQFF
NA	TRBJ1-6	TRBV4-1	NA	TGCGCCAGCAGCCGAGAAGGGGTCAATTCACCCCTCCACTTT	CASSREGVNSPLHF
NA	TRBJ1-5	TRBV30	NA	TGTGCCTGGAGTGTTGGTAGCAATCAGCCCCAGCATTTT	CAWSVGSNQPQHF
NA	TRBJ2-7	TRBV5-1	NA	TGCGCCAGCAGCCCGGACGGGACGGCCGCCTACGAGCAGTACTTC	CASSPDGTAAYEQYF
many	TRBJ2-4	TRBV27	TRBD2	TGTGCCAGCAGTCCTCCGGGACTACCACTAGCCAAAAACATTCAGTACTTC	CASSPPGLPLAKNIQYF
NA	TRBJ2-1	TRBV14	TRBD2	TGTGCCAGCAGCCAAGAACTAGCGCCGATCAATGAGCAGTTCTTC	CASSQELAPINEQFF
NA	TRBJ2-1	TRBV20-1	NA	TGCAGTGCTAGAGATCATTTAGTGTTCGAGCAGTTCTTC	CSARDHLVFEQFF
many	TRBJ1-2	TRBV29-1	NA	TGCAGCGTTGACCGGACGGGGAACTATGGCTACACCTTC	CSVDRTGNYGYTF
NA	TRBJ1-1	TRBV10-2	TRBD1	TGCGCCAGCAAAGGACAGGGCCCCCCGTTGGACACTGAAGCTTTCTTT	CASKGQGPPLDTEAFF
NA	TRBJ2-5	TRBV30	TRBD2	TGTGCCTGGAGCCTTGGACTAGCGGACGAGACCCAGTACTTC	CAWSLGLADETQYF
NA	TRBJ1-1	TRBV9	NA	TGTGCCAGCAGCGTAATTGGGGACACTGAAGCTTTCTTT	CASSVIGDTEAFF
many	TRBJ2-1	TRBV18	TRBD2	TGTGCCAGCTCACCACGACTAGCGGACAACAATGAGCAGTTCTTC	CASSPRLADNNEQFF
few	TRBJ2-2	TRBV11-2	NA	TGTGCCAGCAGCTTAGGGGGCACCCGTAACACCGGGGAGCTGTTTTTT	CASSLGGTRNTGELFF
NA	TRBJ2-1	TRBV20-1	TRBD2	TGCAGTGCTAGAGGGACTAGCGGGAGTAAGAATGAGCAGTTCTTC	CSARGTSGSKNEQFF
many	TRBJ1-5	TRBV6-2/TRBV6-3	NA	TGTGCCAGCAGTCCGAATCATAGCAATCAGCCCCAGCATTTT	CASSPNHSNQPQHF
few	TRBJ1-2	TRBV5-8	TRBD1	TGTGCCAGCAGCTTCTTTACAGGGGGCGGCTATGGCTACACCTTC	CASSFFTGGGYGYTF
many	TRBJ2-5	TRBV19	NA	TGTGCCAGTAGAAAGGACTCCCAAGAGACCCAGTACTTC	CASRKDSQETQYF
NA	TRBJ2-3	TRBV11-2	TRBD2	TGTGCCAGCAGCCCGACTAGCGGGACGAGCACAGATACGCAGTATTTT	CASSPTSGTSTDTQYF